This T cell receptor beta chain was profiled in a study of cytomegalovirus exposure and HLA in healthy donors (dated by TCRdb to about 2017). Regarding the study in general: In an earlier analysis of around 540 of the donors, 276 Gb of sequence data and 95 million to 130 million unique TCR beta sequences from 150 million to 200 million T cells were reported. Approximately 300 gigabases of sequencing data and around 85 million unique TCR sequences made up an early release that covered some 640 HLA-typed donors. The genetic ancestry cluster associated with self-reported Caucasian donors included approximately 85% of the 398 genotyped donors. The study was designed to test whether signatures of past pathogen exposure could be identified by cataloging public T cell receptors. Using immunosequencing, the study profiled T cell repertoires from 500 to 800 subjects and related those repertoires to cytomegalovirus serostatus. A separate validation cohort of 100 to 150 different subjects was used in addition to the 666-subject first cohort. High-throughput TCR immunosequencing, statistical association of individual TCRs with disease status, and machine learning were combined to predict cytomegalovirus infection status. A later analysis re-examined previously published TCR beta repertoires from more than 650 donors and added high-resolution HLA genotyping to investigate patterns of TCR occurrence. Rather than drawing on any new phenotypic data, the later analysis identified candidate immune exposures from TCR beta sequences and the way those sequences occurred across donors. An earlier analysis of some 500 of the donors applied high-throughput TCR beta sequencing to assess whether each TCR beta V gene segment acted as functional or pseudogenic. Donor age, sex, ethnicity and CMV serostatus were collected together with the repertoire data. A later genetic analysis took genome-wide SNP genotypes for 398 of the 666 donors and used that subset as a discovery cohort. Every discovery cohort repertoire had been produced on one sequencing platform. HLA typing covered class I and class II loci at four-digit resolution. Typing coverage differed by locus: A, B, C, DRB1 and DQB1 were typed in roughly 629-630 donors, DQA1 in about 560, DPA1 in some 570, and DPB1 in 400 to 490. Because of strong linkage in the cohort, a few DR-DQ haplotypes were treated as single units for association and clustering. On average, roughly 250,000 unique TCR beta nucleotide sequences were sequenced per donor among some 420 genotyped donors of the cohort, with 15% to 20% of those sequences being non-productive. Summary of the overall study and its limitations: The classifier was reported to diagnose cytomegalovirus status with high specificity and sensitivity in both the original cohort and the validation cohort. HLA typing was unavailable for some donors at each locus, so association tests used only the typed subset. Across donors, most TCR sequences were observed very rarely, whereas some public TCRs were present in many individuals. Immune exposure information for the cohort was limited to CMV serostatus. A later analysis associated 15,000 or so TCR beta sequences with specific HLA alleles at a false discovery rate of 0.05. V-gene and J-gene trimming of TCR beta chains was associated with a missense DCLRE1C variant in a later genetic analysis, and the association was replicated in an independent cohort. According to the authors, the approach could potentially be generalized to other disease states and immunological phenotypes. A few of the identified cytomegalovirus-associated TCR beta chains were confirmed in vitro to be specific for cytomegalovirus antigens. This cohort had only TCR beta chains sequenced, and the lack of alpha or paired-chain data limited which features could be detected. In an earlier analysis of approximately 590 of the donors, most TCR beta V segments were observed in productive rearrangements about 87% or about 30% of the time, broadly matching IMGT annotations. Assigning TCR associations to individual alleles was difficult when HLA alleles, especially DR and DQ, strongly co-occurred. A further reported finding was that TCR beta sequences accurately predicted the HLA-A and HLA-B alleles for most subjects in the first cohort. Some IMGT-functional V segments, including TRBV6-2 and TRBV6-3, could not be distinguished by the 87-base-pair reads and were therefore excluded. A total of 164 TCR beta chains were listed by the study as associated with cytomegalovirus. Presence/absence analyses assumed roughly uniform sequencing depth across donors, an assumption that may not hold. A later analysis found that TCR association rates varied across HLA loci, with DRB1 alleles showing the most associated TCRs and HLA-C alleles the fewest. According to a later analysis, parvovirus B19, influenza, CMV and Epstein-Barr virus appeared linked to several top co-occurrence clusters. According to a later analysis, most CMV-associated TCR beta chains appeared to be HLA-restricted, and the HLA associations seemed to be driven largely by CMV exposure. A cluster of highly shared sequence variants was judged likely to represent a technical artifact of the sequencing pipeline. In a later analysis, HLA-associated TCR beta chains were found to be more clonally expanded and to have lower generation probabilities than equally common non-associated chains. Correlated functional status among segregating V segments might reflect linkage disequilibrium, but an unknown experimental factor could not be ruled out. About 17 rarely observed V segments, including chromosome 9 orphons, were excluded from the earlier analysis of some 590 of the donors because counts were too low. According to a later genetic analysis, donors in an Asian-associated ancestry cluster had fewer N-insertions in productive TCRs than the approximately 700-donor mean.

The cohort was made up of approximately 670 healthy bone marrow donors. Cohort members were all nominally healthy when sampled, although unrecorded immune exposures were likely present. The donor tested CMV seronegative, placing the donor among the approximately 360 seronegative members of the cohort. Every donor gave a peripheral blood sample, and the peripheral blood mononuclear cells from that sample were used for TCR beta sequencing. The Qiagen DNeasy Blood Extraction Kit was used to extract genomic DNA from the blood cell samples. Libraries were prepared through the immunoSEQ multiplex PCR assay. A mixture of 60 forward primers for TCR Vbeta segments and 13 reverse primers for TCR Jbeta segments was used in the multiplex PCR. A multiplex PCR assay on genomic DNA amplified the CDR3 region of rearranged TCR beta genes. The Illumina HiSeq System was used to sequence the amplified TCR beta libraries as 87-base-pair reads. Processing in the source paper ran as follows. Across the 500 to 700 repertoires, a later analysis counted tens of millions of unique TCR beta chains, some 11 million of which were shared by at least two donors. A nearest-neighbor algorithm error-corrected the raw reads and collapsed the reads into unique sequences, merging closely related sequences to remove PCR and sequencing errors. Alignment of CDR3 sequences to IMGT reference sequences was used to assign V, D and J gene segments. For a sequence to be retained, a match of at least six nucleotides to both a V gene segment and a J gene segment was required. Rearrangements were called productive when the CDR3 lacked stop codons and stayed in frame with V and J; all others were non-productive. Following IMGT convention, CDR3 was defined as the stretch from the second conserved V-encoded cysteine up to the conserved J-encoded phenylalanine. Sequences without an unambiguous match to a single V gene segment were excluded from the earlier analysis of approximately 600 of the donors. An earlier analysis of approximately 590 of the donors classified V segments as functional when productive rearrangements were above 56.7% and as segregating when the standard deviation between donors was above 5%. A statistical classification framework was built for diagnosing cytomegalovirus status from the catalog of TCR beta chain sequences. In a later analysis, V and J genes were assigned by comparing TCR nucleotide sequences against IMGT/GENE-DB human TR gene sequences. A later analysis assigned CDR3 sequences and most-parsimonious VDJ recombination scenarios with the TCRdist pipeline. In a later analysis, each TCR beta chain was defined by its CDR3 amino acid sequence together with its V-gene family, and reads lacking a unique V-gene family were excluded. As a way to deal with suspected cross-contamination and a sequencing artifact, a later analysis dropped more than 500 nucleotide sequences that were highly shared and had low generation probability. In a later analysis, a clonal expansion index for each public chain was calculated from normalized within-repertoire ranks of inferred template counts. A later analysis computed generation probabilities with a VDJ recombination model fitted to out-of-frame rearrangements, and checked the results against IGoR. In a later analysis, TCR-TCR, TCR-HLA and TCR-CMV co-occurrence was scored with hypergeometric tests, and a repertoire-size bias correction was applied to TCR pairs. In a later analysis, false discovery rates were estimated by permuting HLA or CMV assignments 20 times. A later analysis grouped co-occurring TCRs with DBSCAN, adding TCRdist sequence similarity when clustering within HLA-allele-positive subsets. For co-occurrence clustering, repertoires with fewer than 30,000 or more than 120,000 public chains were excluded, along with five repertoires with anomalous nucleotide sharing. This immuneACCESS table, as held by TCRdb, lists in-frame sequences with V and J called but not all clones. Of the missing ones, under half trace to an unresolved V gene in checked studies; the others have no known cause. The V and J calls and clone size were taken over from that table, and D and trimming were inferred from the DNA. For this sample there are roughly 160,000 clones; over 70% appear just once. Approximately 4.8% of the sample comes from the top ten.

Spanning cysteine to phenylalanine, the CDR3 consists of 16 amino acids. The kept DNA is CDR3 alone, 48 bases in frame from the first base. Based on the germline V gene (reference sequence), the CDR1 and CDR2 sequences are MNHNY and SVGAGI. Trimming at the junction amounts to 6 bases on V and 0 bases on J, and the germline ends lie 15 bases apart. Turning to this clone: Its antigen is unknown. Per-base quality was not reported, and no clone a single base away is much larger than it.

The sequenced material came from PBMCs. The origin of this receptor is a man aged 25 to 40 in good health and CMV-seronegative. In this chain, TRBV6-6 is recombined with TRBJ1-5, and possibly TRBD1, on 6 matching bases. The CDR3 amino acid sequence is: CASSFRDINSNQPQHF. The DNA is TGTGCCAGCAGCTTTCGGGACATCAATAGCAATCAGCCCCAGCATTTT.